This record looks at one T cell receptor beta chain sequence and its context. TCRdb's table, derived via immunoSEQ multiplex PCR, lists solely in-frame clones and lacks some. The sample has tens of thousands of clones; 92% are singletons. This CDR3 contains 14 residues. Germline V gene lookup returns CDR1 GTSNPN and CDR2 SVGIG (reference sequence). Trimming took off 0 bases at V and 1 base at J, with 6 bases between the two ends. These data come from a study of T cell changes during pregnancy in multiple sclerosis. The source material was CD4+ T cells from peripheral blood mononuclear cells, sampled in the second trimester of pregnancy. The V call is TRBV30, the J call TRBJ2-2; D remains unclear. The receptor comes from a female donor with multiple sclerosis, enrolled in a pregnancy study. The CDR3 loop reads CAWSVELNTGELFF. For the CDR3, the DNA is TGTGCCTGGAGTGTTGAGCTGAACACCGGGGAGCTGTTTTTT.